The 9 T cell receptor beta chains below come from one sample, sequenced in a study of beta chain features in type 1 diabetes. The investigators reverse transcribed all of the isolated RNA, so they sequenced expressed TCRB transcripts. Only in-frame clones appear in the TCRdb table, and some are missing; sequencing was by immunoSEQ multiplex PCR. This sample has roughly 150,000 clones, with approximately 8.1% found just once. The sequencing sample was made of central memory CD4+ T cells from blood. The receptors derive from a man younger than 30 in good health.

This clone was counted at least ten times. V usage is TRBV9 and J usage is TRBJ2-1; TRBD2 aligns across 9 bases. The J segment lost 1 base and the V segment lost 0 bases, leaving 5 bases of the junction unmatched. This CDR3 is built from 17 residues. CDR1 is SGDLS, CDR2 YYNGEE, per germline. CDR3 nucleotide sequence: TGTGCCAGCAGCGTAGATAGCGGGAGCGCGTCCTACAATGAGCAGTTCTTC. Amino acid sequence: CASSVDSGSASYNEQFF.

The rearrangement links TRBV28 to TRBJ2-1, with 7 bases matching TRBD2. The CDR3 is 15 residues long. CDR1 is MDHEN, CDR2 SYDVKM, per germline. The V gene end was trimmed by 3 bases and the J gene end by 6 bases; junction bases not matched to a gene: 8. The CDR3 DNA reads TGTGCCAGCAGTTTTTTGACGGGAGGAGTCAATGAGCAGTTCTTC. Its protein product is CASSFLTGGVNEQFF.

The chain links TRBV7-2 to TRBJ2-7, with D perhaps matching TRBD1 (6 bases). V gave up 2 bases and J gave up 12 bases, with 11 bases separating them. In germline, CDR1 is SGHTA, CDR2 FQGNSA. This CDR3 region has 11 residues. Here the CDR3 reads CASSLQGIRYF. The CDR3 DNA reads TGTGCCAGCAGCTTACAGGGGATTCGGTACTTC.

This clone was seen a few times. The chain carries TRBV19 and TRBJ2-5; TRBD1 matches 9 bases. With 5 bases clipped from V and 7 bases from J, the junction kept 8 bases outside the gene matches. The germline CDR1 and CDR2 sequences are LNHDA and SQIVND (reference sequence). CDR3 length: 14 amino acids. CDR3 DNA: TGTGCCAGTAGTTCCCGACAGGGGGTTGTGACCCAGTACTTC. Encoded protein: CASSSRQGVVTQYF.

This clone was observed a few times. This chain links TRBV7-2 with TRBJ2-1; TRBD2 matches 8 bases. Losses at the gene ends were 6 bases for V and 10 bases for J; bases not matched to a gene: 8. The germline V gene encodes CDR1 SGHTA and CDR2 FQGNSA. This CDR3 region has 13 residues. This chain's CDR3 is CASSYSGMYEQFF. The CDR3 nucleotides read TGTGCCAGCAGTTATAGCGGGATGTACGAGCAGTTCTTC.

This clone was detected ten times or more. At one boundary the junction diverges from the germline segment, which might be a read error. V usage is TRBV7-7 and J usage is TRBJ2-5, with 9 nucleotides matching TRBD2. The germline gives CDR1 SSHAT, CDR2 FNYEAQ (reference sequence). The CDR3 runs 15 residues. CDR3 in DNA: TGTGCTAGCAGCAGAGATAGCGGGAGTGGAGAGACCCAGTACTTC. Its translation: CASSRDSGSGETQYF.

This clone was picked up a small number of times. CDR3 region: CASSQSSRAGQPQHF. As DNA, the CDR3 is TGCGCCAGCAGCCAATCGTCCAGGGCAGGGCAGCCCCAGCATTTT. This chain links TRBV4-1 with TRBJ1-5; a weak D match, TRBD1 (5 bases). CDR3 length: 15 residues. The V end was cut by 2 bases, the J end by 7 bases, with 15 bases between. CDR1 is MGHRA, CDR2 YSYEKL, per germline.

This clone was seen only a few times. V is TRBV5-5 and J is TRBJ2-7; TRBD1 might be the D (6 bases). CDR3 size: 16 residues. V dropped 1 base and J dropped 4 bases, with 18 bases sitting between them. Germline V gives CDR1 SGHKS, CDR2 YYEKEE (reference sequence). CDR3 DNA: TGTGCCAGCAGCTTGAACCCAGGGGTGTTGATGTACGAGCAGTACTTC. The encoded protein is CASSLNPGVLMYEQYF. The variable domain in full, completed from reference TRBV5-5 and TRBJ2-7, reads DAGVTQSPTHLIKTRGQQVTLRCSPISGHKSVSWYQQVLGQGPQFIFQYYEKEERGRGNFPDRFSARQFPNYSSELNVNALLLGDSALYLCASSLNPGVLMYEQYFGPGTRLTVT.

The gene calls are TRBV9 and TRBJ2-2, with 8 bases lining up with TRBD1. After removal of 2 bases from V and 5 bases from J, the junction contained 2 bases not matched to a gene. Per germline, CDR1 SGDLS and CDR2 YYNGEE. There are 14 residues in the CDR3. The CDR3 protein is CASSVGQGTGELFF. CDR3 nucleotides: TGTGCCAGCAGCGTCGGACAGGGTACCGGGGAGCTGTTTTTT.